This passage covers 17 T cell receptor beta chains from one sample sequenced in a study of T cells after yellow fever vaccination. TCRdb called the 5' RACE reads again in MiXCR, with one record for every CDR3 protein. The sample records 110,000 to 150,000 distinct CDR3 sequences, approximately 6.6% being singletons. Sequenced here: CD4+ T cells sorted from PBMCs, sampled 10 days after the yellow fever booster vaccination. The origin of the receptors is a man aged 30 to 45 who received the YFV17D yellow fever vaccine.

This clonotype was picked up many times. The CDR3 loop reads CATSDYGSGTGELFF. The CDR3 region has the DNA TGTGCCACCAGTGATTACGGGAGTGGTACCGGGGAGCTGTTTTTT. The chain carries TRBV24-1 and TRBJ2-2, with D maybe TRBD2 (6 bases). CDR1 is KGHDR, CDR2 SFDVKD, per germline. The CDR3 has 15 residues. With 2 bases removed from V and 5 bases from J, the gap between germline ends came to 11 bases.

This clonotype was seen many times. The chain recombines TRBV5-5 with TRBJ2-2, with D perhaps matching TRBD2 (5 bases). CDR1 and CDR2 from the germline V gene are SGHKS and YYEKEE (reference sequence). Trimming shortened V by 4 bases and J by 7 bases, and 14 bases separated the two germline ends. The CDR3 length is 14 residues. This chain's CDR3 is CASSTEGVGGELFF. The CDR3 region has the DNA TGTGCCAGCAGCACCGAGGGAGTTGGCGGGGAGCTGTTTTTT. Variable domain in full (rest from reference TRBV5-5 and TRBJ2-2): DAGVTQSPTHLIKTRGQQVTLRCSPISGHKSVSWYQQVLGQGPQFIFQYYEKEERGRGNFPDRFSARQFPNYSSELNVNALLLGDSALYLCASSTEGVGGELFFGEGSRLTVL.

This clonotype was observed a few times. The V call is TRBV19, the J call TRBJ2-7; possibly TRBD2 for D (8 bases). V was trimmed by 3 bases and J by 2 bases, leaving 14 bases between them. This CDR3 has 15 residues. CDR1 and CDR2 from the germline V gene are LNHDA and SQIVND (reference sequence). This CDR3 is CASSISGTVTYEQYF. In DNA, the CDR3 is TGTGCCAGTAGTATTAGCGGGACAGTCACCTACGAGCAGTACTTC.

This clonotype was seen at least ten times. The chain uses TRBV29-1 and TRBJ2-7; D not certain. V lost 6 bases and J lost 2, with 11 bases in between. Germline V gene lookup returns CDR1 SQVTM and CDR2 ANQGSEA. The CDR3 extends over 12 amino acids. In DNA form, the CDR3 reads TGCAGCGTAGGACGGTCTACCTACGAGCAGTACTTC. This translates into CSVGRSTYEQYF.

This chain uses TRBV5-1 with TRBJ2-5; the D is unclear. The CDR3 spans 16 residues. Trimming removed 4 bases from V and 5 bases from J, with 21 bases in between. The germline V gene encodes CDR1 SGHRS and CDR2 YFSETQ. CDR3 amino acids: CASSAHNTDGKETQYF. The DNA of the CDR3 is TGCGCCAGCAGCGCACATAACACGGACGGAAAGGAGACCCAGTACTTC.

This clonotype was seen at least ten times. The chain combines TRBV7-2 with TRBJ2-5; D uncertain. The V end was cut by 3 bases, the J end by 5 bases, with 10 bases between. The CDR3 contains 13 residues. CDR1 SGHTA and CDR2 FQGNSA come from the germline V gene. For the CDR3, the DNA is TGTGCCAGCAGCTTCACTCGGTCGGAGACCCAGTACTTC. Its translation is CASSFTRSETQYF.

A few counts support this clonotype. The rearrangement joins TRBV2 to TRBJ2-7; D perhaps matches TRBD1 (5 bases). Germline-derived CDR1 and CDR2 are SNHLY and FYNNEI. The CDR3 covers 13 residues. The V end was cut by 10 bases, the J end by 4 bases, with 17 bases between. The DNA for the CDR3 is TGTGCCACCAGGGCCGTTTCTGAGTACGAGCAGTACTTC. As protein: CATRAVSEYEQYF.

Many counts were recorded for this clonotype. The chain carries TRBV12-3 or TRBV12-4 and TRBJ2-1; D is unresolved. This CDR3 contains 14 residues. Trimming cost V 7 bases and J 9 bases, with 19 bases left between them. The CDR3 bases are TGTGCCAGCATTATCGAAAGTCCATTAGGTGAGCAGTTCTTC. This codes for CASIIESPLGEQFF.

This clonotype was recorded at least ten times. The J gene is TRBJ1-5, the V gene TRBV27; possibly TRBD1 for D (6 bases). CDR1 and CDR2 from the germline V gene are MNHEY and SMNVEV (reference sequence). There are 16 residues in the CDR3. V was cut by 6 bases and J by 6 bases, with 21 bases left in between. CDR3 protein: CASSRSTGLGGQPQHF. CDR3 DNA sequence: TGTGCCAGCAGCCGATCAACAGGGTTAGGTGGTCAGCCCCAGCATTTT.

This clonotype was detected many times. This chain connects TRBV20-1 to TRBJ2-1, with D perhaps matching TRBD2 (5 bases). CDR1 DFQATT and CDR2 SNEGSKA come from the germline V gene (reference sequence). This CDR3 comprises 13 residues. The CDR3 reads CRPFGEIGNEQFF. In nucleotides, the CDR3 is TGCAGGCCGTTTGGGGAGATTGGCAATGAGCAGTTCTTC.

The sample holds many counts of this clonotype. V gene TRBV12-3 or TRBV12-4 combines with J gene TRBJ2-7; D remains ambiguous. Trimming left V 3 bases short and J 3 bases short, with 6 bases between. The CDR3 spans 12 residues. The CDR3 region has the DNA TGTGCCAGCAGTTTCTCCCGCTACGAGCAGTACTTC. Its translation is CASSFSRYEQYF.

Worth noting for this clonotype: This could be a read error, since a much larger clone is one nucleotide away. The rearrangement joins TRBV10-1 to TRBJ2-2; tentatively, D is TRBD2 (6 bases). The CDR3 sequence is 15 residues long. Trimming shortened V by 5 bases and J by 0 bases, and 10 bases separated the two germline ends. Germline assignment: CDR1 WNHNN and CDR2 SYGVQD (reference sequence). The CDR3 region is CASSRDCANTGELFF. The CDR3 DNA sequence: TGCGCCAGCAGTCGGGACTGCGCGAACACCGGGGAGCTGTTTTTT.

The rearrangement joins TRBV24-1 to TRBJ2-1, with D tentatively TRBD2 (5 bases). The germline CDR1 and CDR2 sequences are KGHDR and SFDVKD. Trimming pared 5 bases from V and 5 bases from J, leaving 9 bases between. This CDR3 region has 13 residues. CDR3 protein: CATSAMGDNEQFF. The DNA for the CDR3 is TGTGCCACCAGTGCGATGGGAGACAATGAGCAGTTCTTC.

The table lists this clonotype with many counts. The gene calls are TRBV7-9 and TRBJ1-1; a possible D gene is TRBD1 (5 bases). V lost 1 base to trimming and J lost 5 bases, with 11 bases between them. Germline CDR1 is SEHNR and CDR2 is FQNEAQ (reference sequence). The CDR3 is 14 amino acids. The CDR3 region is CASSLEGSRTEAFF. DNA of the CDR3: TGTGCCAGCAGCTTAGAGGGGTCGAGGACTGAAGCTTTCTTT.

This clonotype was counted at least ten times. V and J are TRBV18 and TRBJ1-4; 8 bases line up with TRBD1. With V trimmed by 4 bases and J by 7 bases, 5 bases remained unmatched. Germline values: CDR1 KGHSH, CDR2 LQKENI. The CDR3 covers 14 residues. CDR3 sequence reads: CASSQTGDSEKLFF. The CDR3 coding sequence is TGTGCCAGCTCACAGACAGGGGACTCTGAAAAACTGTTTTTT.

This clonotype was recorded at least ten times. This chain connects TRBV5-1 to TRBJ1-1; 8 positions agree with TRBD1. CDR1 is SGHRS and CDR2 is YFSETQ in the germline V gene. The CDR3 contains 16 residues. Losses at the gene ends were 3 bases for V and 1 base for J; bases not matched to a gene: 8. The CDR3 DNA reads as TGCGCCAGCAGCTCTCGGACAGGGAATTCGAACACTGAAGCTTTCTTT. It codes for CASSSRTGNSNTEAFF.

This clonotype was counted a few times. V gene TRBV6-5 combines with J gene TRBJ2-7; D ambiguous. The ends were cut back, 0 bases at V and 6 bases at J, with 18 bases in the middle. Germline CDR1 and CDR2: MNHEY and SVGAGI. The CDR3 runs 16 residues. CDR3 region: CASSYSRERIPSEQYF. CDR3 bases: TGTGCCAGCAGTTACTCGAGAGAAAGAATTCCGTCCGAGCAGTACTTC.